This TCR beta chain appears in the sequencing data of a study of cytomegalovirus exposure and HLA in healthy donors (dated by TCRdb to the late 2010s). Notes on the research overall: An earlier analysis of 550 to 700 of the donors reported roughly 300 Gb of sequence data and 117 million unique TCR beta sequences from some 180 million T cells. An early release covering 500 to 750 HLA-typed donors comprised 300 to 350 gigabases of sequencing data and approximately 85 million unique TCR sequences. Among the roughly 400 genotyped donors, more than 70% belonged to the genetic ancestry cluster associated with self-reported Caucasian donors. The study aimed to test whether cataloging public T cell receptors could reveal signatures of past pathogen exposure. Using immunosequencing, the study profiled T cell repertoires from about 620 subjects and related those repertoires to cytomegalovirus serostatus. Besides the first cohort of 666 subjects, a separate validation cohort made up of roughly 130 different subjects was used. The study combined high-throughput TCR immunosequencing, statistical association of individual TCRs with disease status, and machine learning to predict cytomegalovirus infection status. A later analysis re-examined previously published TCR beta repertoires from roughly 650 donors and added high-resolution HLA genotyping to investigate patterns of TCR occurrence. The later analysis used no new phenotypic data to find candidate immune exposures, relying instead on TCR beta sequences and their occurrence across donors. In an earlier analysis of 550 to 700 of the donors, high-throughput TCR beta sequencing was used to judge whether each TCR beta V gene segment behaved as functional or pseudogenic. Donor age, sex, ethnicity and CMV serostatus were collected together with the repertoire data. In a later genetic analysis, genome-wide SNP genotypes for about 60% of the 666 donors were used, and that subset was treated as a discovery cohort. Every repertoire in the discovery cohort had been generated on one and the same sequencing platform. Both class I and class II loci were covered by HLA typing, at four-digit resolution. Typing coverage differed by locus: A, B, C, DRB1 and DQB1 were typed in about 620-630 donors, DQA1 in 500 to 550, DPA1 in 606, and DPB1 in 400 to 480. Roughly five DR-DQ haplotypes were handled as single units for association and clustering, since linkage in the cohort was strong. Among roughly 370 genotyped donors of the cohort, an average of 235,054 unique TCR beta nucleotide sequences were sequenced per donor, 15% to 20% of them non-productive. General conclusions and limits of the study: Because counts were too low, approximately 15 rarely observed V segments, including chromosome 9 orphons, were excluded from the earlier analysis of a few hundred of the donors. The study listed 150 to 200 TCR beta chains as associated with cytomegalovirus. In a later analysis, HLA-associated TCR beta chains were found to be more clonally expanded and to have lower generation probabilities than equally common non-associated chains. Because some donors lacked HLA typing at each locus, the association tests relied only on the typed subset. In a later analysis, several top co-occurrence clusters were reported to appear linked to parvovirus B19, influenza, CMV and Epstein-Barr virus. Immune exposure information for the cohort was limited to CMV serostatus. Compared with the approximately 600-donor mean, donors in an Asian-associated ancestry cluster had fewer N-insertions in productive TCRs, according to a later genetic analysis. Sequencing depth was assumed to be roughly uniform across donors in the presence/absence analyses, though that assumption may not hold. Cytomegalovirus status was reported to be diagnosed by the classifier with high specificity and sensitivity in both the original and validation cohorts. Some IMGT-functional V segments, including TRBV6-2 and TRBV6-3, could not be distinguished by the 87-base-pair reads and were therefore excluded. Most TCR sequences were observed very rarely across donors, whereas some public TCRs were present in many individuals. The authors suggested that the approach could potentially be generalized to other disease states and immunological phenotypes. A further reported finding was that TCR beta sequences accurately predicted the HLA-A and HLA-B alleles for most subjects in the first cohort. An association between a missense DCLRE1C variant and V-gene and J-gene trimming of TCR beta chains was found in a later genetic analysis and replicated in an independent cohort. A later analysis found that most CMV-associated TCR beta chains appeared HLA-restricted, with HLA associations seemingly driven largely by CMV exposure. A later analysis found that TCR association rates varied across HLA loci, with DRB1 alleles showing the most associated TCRs and HLA-C alleles the fewest. The sequencing pipeline was judged likely to have produced a cluster of highly shared sequence variants as a technical artifact. Three of the identified cytomegalovirus-associated TCR beta chains were confirmed in vitro to be specific for cytomegalovirus antigens. In a later analysis, 16,951 TCR beta sequences were associated with specific HLA alleles at a false discovery rate of 0.05. In an earlier analysis of 587 of the donors, most TCR beta V segments appeared in productive rearrangements about 87% or about 30% of the time, broadly matching IMGT annotations. Assigning TCR associations to individual alleles was difficult when HLA alleles, especially DR and DQ, strongly co-occurred. Correlated functional status among segregating V segments might reflect linkage disequilibrium, but an unknown experimental factor could not be ruled out. This cohort had only TCR beta chains sequenced, and the lack of alpha or paired-chain data limited which features could be detected.

The germline V gene encodes CDR1 ENHRY and CDR2 SYGVKD. From its cysteine to its phenylalanine, the CDR3 spans 14 amino acids. Only CDR3 DNA is held: 42 bases, read in frame from base 1. Trimming takes 6 bases from V and 0 bases from J, and the germline ends sit 11 bases apart. The cohort comprised around 690 healthy bone marrow donors. All cohort members were sampled while nominally healthy, although unrecorded immune exposures were likely present. The donor was CMV seronegative and belonged to the group of 350 to 400 seronegative cohort members. Each donor provided a peripheral blood sample, and peripheral blood mononuclear cells were used for TCR beta sequencing. The Qiagen DNeasy Blood Extraction Kit was used to extract genomic DNA from the blood cell samples. As for this clone: The specificity of this receptor is unknown. Nothing much larger sits one base from this clone, and base qualities are not available.

Libraries were made using the immunoSEQ multiplex PCR assay. The multiplex PCR relied on a mix of 60 forward primers for TCR Vbeta segments and 13 reverse primers for TCR Jbeta segments. The CDR3 region of rearranged TCR beta genes was amplified from genomic DNA by a multiplex PCR assay. Amplified TCR beta libraries were sequenced as 87-base-pair reads on the Illumina HiSeq System. The study's processing was this. A later analysis tallied roughly 78 million unique TCR beta chains across the 650 to 750 repertoires, and approximately 12 million of those chains were shared by two or more donors. Raw reads were error-corrected and collapsed into unique sequences with a nearest-neighbor algorithm that merged closely related sequences to remove PCR and sequencing errors. Alignment of CDR3 sequences to IMGT reference sequences was used to assign V, D and J gene segments. For a sequence to be retained, a match of at least six nucleotides to both a V gene segment and a J gene segment was required. Rearrangements were classified as productive when the CDR3 lacked stop codons and remained in frame with V and J, and all other rearrangements were classified as non-productive. Following IMGT convention, CDR3 was defined as the stretch from the second conserved V-encoded cysteine to the conserved J-encoded phenylalanine. The earlier analysis of about 620 of the donors excluded sequences that lacked an unambiguous match to a single V gene segment. In an earlier analysis of several hundred of the donors, V segments were called functional above 56.7% productive rearrangements and were called segregating when the between-donor standard deviation exceeded 5%. A statistical classification framework was built for diagnosing cytomegalovirus status from the catalog of TCR beta chain sequences. A later analysis assigned V and J genes by comparing TCR nucleotide sequences with IMGT/GENE-DB human TR gene sequences. A later analysis assigned CDR3 sequences and most-parsimonious VDJ recombination scenarios with the TCRdist pipeline. A later analysis defined each TCR beta chain by its CDR3 amino acid sequence plus V-gene family, and excluded reads lacking a unique V-gene family. To address suspected cross-contamination and a sequencing artifact, a later analysis removed around 590 highly shared, low-generation-probability nucleotide sequences. A later analysis calculated a clonal expansion index for each public chain from normalized within-repertoire ranks of inferred template counts. In a later analysis, generation probabilities were computed using a VDJ recombination model fitted to out-of-frame rearrangements, and the results were checked against IGoR. A later analysis scored TCR-TCR, TCR-HLA and TCR-CMV co-occurrence with hypergeometric tests, applying a repertoire-size bias correction to TCR pairs. False discovery rates were estimated in a later analysis by permuting HLA or CMV assignments 20 times. In a later analysis, co-occurring TCRs were grouped using DBSCAN, with TCRdist sequence similarity added in when clustering inside HLA-allele-positive subsets. Repertoires with fewer than 30,000 or more than 120,000 public chains, plus five repertoires with anomalous nucleotide sharing, were excluded from co-occurrence clustering. TCRdb retrieved this table from immuneACCESS and kept in-frame rearrangements only. Not all clones are present; in checked studies, unresolved V genes account for under half, and no reason is known for the remainder. That table supplies the V and J calls and clone size; D and trimming were determined from the DNA. For this sample the table gives roughly 280,000 clones, of which roughly two thirds were detected only once. The top ten constitute 2% to 2.5% of the sample.

The source material was PBMCs. This receptor chain uses TRBV10-3 and TRBJ1-1, with the D gene not confidently named. The sequence was collected from a female donor in good health and CMV-seronegative. The nucleotide sequence reads as follows: TGTGCCATCAGGATAGCGGGTTTGAACACTGAAGCTTTCTTT. This translates into CAIRIAGLNTEAFF.